This T cell receptor (beta chain) was identified during a study of shared clonotypes between healthy human individuals. The CD4+ fraction was divided into a CD45RA+ naive subset and a CD45RA-negative memory subset. CDR3 length: 14 amino acids. The V end was cut by 9 bases, the J end by 10 bases, with 22 bases between. Germline lookup yields CDR1 SGHKS and CDR2 YYEKEE (reference sequence). Profiled with immunoSEQ multiplex PCR; TCRdb holds only in-frame clones, not every one. The data contain 950,000 to 1,300,000 clones, 65% to 80% of them singletons. This receptor was taken from a young man in good health. Sequenced: memory CD4+ T cells sorted from blood. Noted subset: CD45RA-negative fraction. The genes are TRBV5-5 and TRBJ2-2; no firm D call. The CDR3 DNA reads as TGTGCCACAGCTATCAGTGGGGTAATAGAGGAGCTGTTTTTT. Translating gives CATAISGVIEELFF.